Listed below are T cell receptor beta chains from one sample, sequenced in a study of blood T cell repertoires in COVID-19. The repertoire was sequenced with immunoSEQ multiplex PCR; TCRdb's copy has only in-frame clones and lacks some. The sample holds about 330,000 clones, 88% seen once. Sequencing input: peripheral blood. The source of these receptors is a woman aged 50 to 60 with active or convalescent COVID-19. Each CDR3 is given with its conserved first and last residue. Each record gives: D gene, clone size, V gene, J gene, CDR3 protein, CDR3 DNA. A D gene is named only where the DNA matches it firmly. Size values are once, few and many counts, or a class for expanded clones, and some rows have none.

>TRBD2|NA|TRBV2|TRBJ2-1
CASSEEGLAGGRHEQFF
TGTGCCAGCAGTGAAGAGGGACTAGCGGGAGGTAGGCATGAGCAGTTCTTC
>TRBD2|NA|TRBV7-9|TRBJ2-1
CASSGVIAGVSPNEQFF
TGTGCCAGCAGCGGGGTGATAGCGGGGGTATCACCCAATGAGCAGTTCTTC
>TRBD1|NA|TRBV7-9|TRBJ1-2
CASSLANTIIQGEGGYTF
TGTGCCAGCAGCTTAGCGAACACTATAATACAGGGGGAAGGTGGCTACACCTTC
>TRBD1|NA|TRBV5-1|TRBJ2-4
CASSLGYQGAVKNIQYF
TGCGCCAGCAGCTTGGGATATCAGGGGGCCGTCAAAAACATTCAGTACTTC
>NA|NA|TRBV4-1|TRBJ2-7
CASSLRRGYEQYF
TGCGCCAGCAGCCTACGCCGGGGCTACGAGCAGTACTTC
>TRBD2|NA|TRBV7-2|TRBJ2-2
CASSSGLADTGELFF
TGTGCCAGCAGCTCGGGACTAGCGGACACCGGGGAGCTGTTTTTT
>TRBD1|NA|TRBV5-4|TRBJ1-2
CASSLDRGDGYTF
TGTGCCAGCAGCTTGGACAGGGGGGATGGCTACACCTTC
>TRBD1|NA|TRBV10-3|TRBJ1-2
CAISEGQGRSYGYTF
TGTGCCATCAGTGAGGGACAGGGCCGTAGCTATGGCTACACCTTC
>NA|NA|TRBV19|TRBJ2-1
CASNTIGVGEQFF
TGTGCCAGTAACACAATAGGGGTTGGAGAGCAGTTCTTC
>NA|NA|TRBV6-5|TRBJ2-7
CASRNQQGAYEQYF
TGTGCCAGCAGGAATCAACAGGGCGCCTACGAGCAGTACTTC
>NA|once|TRBV24-1|TRBJ2-1
CATSEQGLEQFF
TGTGCCACCAGTGAACAAGGACTCGAGCAGTTCTTC